The next 25 T cell receptor beta chains were all read from a single sample in a study of CD4 and CD8 cells across lung adenocarcinoma regions. TCRdb ran MiXCR on the PCR reads and lists one entry per CDR3 protein. The sample includes nearly 4,000 distinct CDR3 sequences, roughly 50% of them seen just once. Source material: CD4+ T cells from the margin of a lung tumor. All receptors derive from a female donor with lung adenocarcinoma. The CD4 and CD8 labels of this study may be unreliable.

A note on this clonotype: Given a much more abundant clone one base away, this may be a read error. The chain links TRBV6-1 to TRBJ1-2, with TRBD1 matching 9 bases. V trimming: 1 base; J trimming: 8 bases; junction bases outside the gene matches: 5. This CDR3 is 14 amino acids long. Germline lookup yields CDR1 MNHNS and CDR2 SASEGT. CDR3 coding DNA: TGTGCCAGCAGTGAAGTTGGGACAGGGCAAGGCTACACCTTC. Residues: CASSEVGTGQGYTF.

Worth noting for this clonotype: At one end, the junction sequence differs from germline, possibly due to a read error. The gene calls are TRBV27 and TRBJ2-1, with D tentatively TRBD2 (6 bases). The CDR3 contains 17 residues. Germline V gives CDR1 MNHEY, CDR2 SMNVEV (reference sequence). As DNA, the CDR3 is TGTGCCAGCAGTTCGTCGGCCTCTAGCGTCAGATGGGATGAGCTGTTTTTC. Translated: CASSSSASSVRWDELFF.

This clonotype was seen only a few times. The chain couples TRBV6-1 to TRBJ1-4, with D perhaps matching TRBD1 (5 bases). The CDR3 has 10 residues. V lost 7 bases and J lost 12, with 9 bases in between. CDR1 is MNHNS, CDR2 SASEGT, per germline. The chain's CDR3 is CASIGAQLFF. For the CDR3, the DNA is TGTGCCAGCATTGGGGCACAACTGTTTTTT.

This chain uses TRBV25-1 with TRBJ2-5, with 8 bases identical to TRBD1. The trim removed 5 bases at V and 5 bases at J, leaving 10 bases unmatched. There are 15 residues in the CDR3. CDR1 is MGHDK, CDR2 SYGVNS, per germline. The CDR3 region is CASSPGTGWEETQYF. The CDR3 DNA sequence: TGTGCCAGCAGTCCCGGGACAGGATGGGAGGAGACCCAGTACTTC.

Points on this clonotype: At one boundary the junction diverges from the germline segment, which might be a read error. The chain combines TRBV10-2 with TRBJ2-4, with TRBD1 matching 11 bases. Germline V gene lookup returns CDR1 WSHSY and CDR2 SAAADI. The CDR3 loop spans 15 amino acids. The CDR3 protein is CAGGQGARDKNTQYF. The CDR3 region has the DNA TGTGCCGGCGGACAGGGGGCCCGGGACAAAAACACTCAGTACTTC.

The rearrangement uses TRBV10-2 and TRBJ2-1; D perhaps matches TRBD2 (5 bases). CDR3 length equals 12 residues. Between the trimmed V and J ends, which lost 6 bases and 8 bases, there was a span of 11 bases. Germline V gene lookup returns CDR1 WSHSY and CDR2 SAAADI. This chain's CDR3 is CASSQEADEQFF. The CDR3 DNA reads as TGCGCCAGCAGCCAGGAGGCGGATGAGCAGTTCTTC.

The rearrangement links TRBV6-2 or TRBV6-3 to TRBJ2-1, with 9 positions matching TRBD1. Near its end, the DNA agrees better with TRBJ2-7, so the J call may be wrong. The CDR3 consists of 16 residues. The germline V gene encodes CDR1 MNHEY and CDR2 SVGEGT. This CDR3 reads CASRTYRGPSSYEQYF. The CDR3 coding sequence is TGTGCCAGCAGGACCTACAGGGGGCCTAGCTCCTACGAGCAGTACTTC.

This sequence joins TRBV7-2 and TRBJ2-3; tentatively, D is TRBD2 (5 bases). CDR1 and CDR2 (germline): SGHTA, FQGNSA. Trimming removed 5 bases at V and 11 bases at J, with 23 bases between. This CDR3 has 15 amino acids. The CDR3: CASSPEAVITGEQYF. CDR3 bases: TGTGCCAGCAGCCCGGAGGCCGTGATTACCGGTGAGCAGTATTTT.

This sequence joins TRBV27 and TRBJ1-6; 11 nucleotides align to TRBD1. Germline V gives CDR1 MNHEY, CDR2 SMNVEV (reference sequence). The V and J ends lost 1 base and 9 bases, in that order; junction bases with no gene match: 8. The CDR3 has 17 residues. Written as DNA, the CDR3 is TGTGCCAGCAGTTTATATCCCCCGGGGACAGGGGGTTCACCCCTCCACTTT. As protein: CASSLYPPGTGGSPLHF.

This clonotype was detected only a few times. The genes are TRBV6-1 and TRBJ1-1; a weak D match, TRBD1 (6 bases). The V end was cut by 3 bases, the J end by 2 bases, with 13 bases between. The CDR3 is 15 residues long. The germline V gene has CDR1 MNHNS and CDR2 SASEGT. CDR3 amino acids: CASSEGGGPNTEAFF. CDR3 sequence (DNA): TGTGCCAGCAGTGAGGGGGGGGGCCCAAACACTGAAGCTTTCTTT.

CDR3 nucleotides: TGTGCCAGCAGTGAAGCCCAAGACAACACCGGGGAGCTGTTTTTT. It encodes CASSEAQDNTGELFF. This rearrangement joins TRBV6-1 to TRBJ2-2; D is ambiguous. The CDR3 consists of 15 residues. Germline V lookup: CDR1 MNHNS, CDR2 SASEGT. V lost 0 bases and J 2 bases, leaving 7 bases between the germline ends.

This clonotype was counted only a few times. Lacking the conserved final phenylalanine or tryptophan, this CDR3 likely reflects a read error. The DNA is omitted, as the CDR3 cannot be located on it reliably, and the CDR3 follows TCRdb's listing. V and J are TRBV16 and TRBJ2-3. Ends included, the CDR3 has 17 residues. Germline V gene data show CDR1 as KGHSY and CDR2 as FQNENV. The chain's CDR3 is CAWLIFVFLVETGFHHV.

Note on this clonotype: Sequence at one end of the junction differs from germline and may be a read error. J is TRBJ2-2 and V is TRBV27; tentatively, D is TRBD1 or TRBD2 (5 bases each). This CDR3 region has 20 residues. Germline CDR1 and CDR2: MNHEY and SMNVEV (reference sequence). The CDR3 region is CASSRTEKLPWISSTGALFF. CDR3 sequence (DNA): TGTGCCAGCAGTCGAACCGAAAAGCTTCCCTGGATTTCGAGCACCGGGGCGCTGTTTTTT.

This clonotype is large. This chain connects TRBV6-6 to TRBJ2-1; 11 bases are shared with TRBD1. J was trimmed by 7 bases and V by 7 bases; bases with no gene match: 9. Germline CDR1 and CDR2: MNHNY and SVGAGI (reference sequence). The CDR3 consists of 15 residues. The CDR3: CASKKDRGLLNEQFF. CDR3 DNA: TGTGCCAGCAAAAAGGACAGGGGGCTTCTTAATGAGCAGTTCTTC.

The rearrangement joins TRBV27 to TRBJ2-4, with D possibly matching TRBD1 (5 bases). The J call may not be correct, given that the DNA end is closer to TRBJ2-5. From germline, CDR1 is MNHEY and CDR2 SMNVEV (reference sequence). This CDR3 is built from 12 residues. The CDR3 DNA reads as TGTGCCAGCAGTTTTGCAGGGCAGACCCAGTACTTC. This encodes CASSFAGQTQYF.

This clonotype was seen a single time. This chain joins TRBV6-1 and TRBJ2-1; D may be TRBD1 or TRBD2 (7 bases each). Gene TRBJ2-7 matches the end of the DNA better, so the J call may be wrong. The CDR3 has 18 residues. Per germline, CDR1 MNHNS and CDR2 SASEGT. The CDR3 here is CASSEIGRGEIAGYEQYF. The CDR3 bases are TGTGCCAGCAGTGAAATCGGCAGGGGGGAGATAGCGGGCTACGAGCAGTACTTC.

The chain recombines TRBV6-1 with TRBJ2-1; 7 nucleotides agree with TRBD1. This CDR3 contains 15 residues. With 6 bases clipped from V and 1 base from J, the junction kept 6 bases outside the gene matches. Germline loops: CDR1 MNHNS, CDR2 SASEGT. The CDR3 DNA is TGTGCCAGCAGGAAAGGACAGGAGTCCTACAATGAGCAGTTCTTC. It codes for CASRKGQESYNEQFF.

V is TRBV6-1 and J is TRBJ2-1; D is undetermined. The J call is doubtful: the DNA matches TRBJ2-7 better. This CDR3 contains 14 residues. CDR1 is MNHNS and CDR2 is SASEGT in the germline V gene. The CDR3 loop is CASSEEPRSYEQYF. CDR3 coding DNA: TGTGCCAGCAGTGAAGAACCGAGGTCCTACGAGCAGTACTTC.

As for this clonotype: The junction departs from the called germline gene at one end, perhaps through a read error. The rearrangement joins TRBV27 to TRBJ2-3, with D tentatively TRBD1 or TRBD2 (5 bases each). Germline CDR1 and CDR2: MNHEY and SMNVEV (reference sequence). The length of the CDR3 is 17 residues. The DNA of the CDR3 is TGTGCCAGCAGCCCCGTTTCGGGGCTATGGGGCAAAAACACTCAGTACTTT. Its protein product is CASSPVSGLWGKNTQYF.

The chain is built from TRBV6-5 and TRBJ2-5; either TRBD1 or TRBD2 may supply D (5 bases each). With 2 bases removed from V and 5 bases from J, the gap between germline ends came to 15 bases. CDR3 size: 15 residues. Germline-derived CDR1 and CDR2 are MNHEY and SVGAGI. CDR3 DNA sequence: TGTGCCAGCAGTTACGACTCCAGAGAGGGGGAGACCCAGTACTTC. Its translation is CASSYDSREGETQYF.

In its sample, this clonotype is medium-sized. The genes are TRBV7-2 and TRBJ2-1; D is undetermined. The DNA end is more similar to TRBJ2-7, so the J call may be wrong. This CDR3 has 13 residues. Germline CDR1 SGHTA, CDR2 FQGNSA. This chain's CDR3 is CASSLVLNYEQYF. DNA for the CDR3: TGTGCCAGCAGCTTAGTACTAAACTACGAGCAGTACTTC.

This clonotype is large within its sample. This chain uses TRBV12-3 or TRBV12-4 with TRBJ2-5, with TRBD1 matching over 9 bases. The CDR3 spans 13 residues. Trimming removed 4 bases from V and 3 bases from J; junction bases left unmatched: 0. The chain's CDR3 is CASSWDREETQYF. DNA for the CDR3: TGTGCCAGCAGTTGGGACAGGGAAGAGACCCAGTACTTC.

This clonotype was observed once. V is TRBV7-2 and J is TRBJ2-1, with 10 bases aligning to TRBD1. The end of the DNA aligns better with TRBJ2-7, so the J call may be wrong. The CDR3 runs to 13 residues. Germline V gene lookup returns CDR1 SGHTA and CDR2 FQGNSA. The CDR3: CASQGQGTYEQYF. The CDR3 DNA reads as TGTGCCAGCCAGGGACAGGGGACCTACGAGCAGTACTTC.

This clonotype ranks as medium-sized. The chain uses TRBV6-1 and TRBJ2-2, with D unclear. The CDR3 is 13 residues long. Germline loops: CDR1 MNHNS, CDR2 SASEGT. Trimming took 8 bases from V and 6 from J, leaving 13 bases between them. As DNA, the CDR3 is TGTGCCAGCTCTTCCTTTAGGGCCGGGGAGCTGTTTTTT. Amino acids: CASSSFRAGELFF.

V and J are TRBV7-2 and TRBJ2-5; no definite D call. V lost 2 bases and J lost 2, with 3 bases in between. The CDR3 contains 12 residues. Per the germline V gene, CDR1 is SGHTA and CDR2 is FQGNSA. CDR3 sequence (DNA): TGTGCCAGCAGCTTAAGGCAAGAGACCCAGTACTTC. Encoded protein: CASSLRQETQYF.